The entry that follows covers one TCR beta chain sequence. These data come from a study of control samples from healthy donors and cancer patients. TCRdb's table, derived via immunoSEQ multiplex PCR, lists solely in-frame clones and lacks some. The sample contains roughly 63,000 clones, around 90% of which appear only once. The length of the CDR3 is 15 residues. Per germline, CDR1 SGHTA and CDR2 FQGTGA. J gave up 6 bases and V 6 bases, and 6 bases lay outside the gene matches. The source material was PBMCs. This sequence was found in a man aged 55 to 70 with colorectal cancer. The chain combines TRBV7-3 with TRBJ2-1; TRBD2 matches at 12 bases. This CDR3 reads CASRVTSGGSNEQFF. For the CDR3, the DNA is TGTGCCAGCAGGGTGACTAGCGGGGGTTCCAATGAGCAGTTCTTC.